This T cell receptor (beta chain) was observed in a study of blood T cell repertoires in COVID-19. Study-level background: COVID-19 samples collected from the United States, Italy and Spain covered acute and convalescent phases.

In this sample, this clone turned up a few times. Germline V gives CDR1 PRHDT, CDR2 FYEKMQ (reference sequence). V was cut by 2 bases and J by 2 bases, with 27 bases left in between. The CDR3 loop spans 20 amino acids. The assay was immunoSEQ multiplex PCR, and TCRdb's table has in-frame clones only and misses some. The table lists around 470,000 clones, 90% of them singletons. This receptor was identified in a man between 18 and 35 years old who had recovered from COVID-19. Sequencing was carried out using PBMCs or T cells enriched from blood (not recorded which). This chain links TRBV13 with TRBJ1-2, with D possibly TRBD1 on 6 matching bases. The CDR3 DNA reads as TGTGCCAGCAGCTTAAATCGGTTACCGGGAACGGACAGACTAAACTATGGCTACACCTTC. It yields the protein CASSLNRLPGTDRLNYGYTF.